A single sample is the source of the 8 T cell receptor beta chains below, sequenced in a study of T cell changes during pregnancy in multiple sclerosis. Repertoires were generated with immunoSEQ multiplex PCR, while TCRdb's copy carries only in-frame clones and drops some. The data contain 20,000 to 25,000 clones, approximately 81% of them seen just once; the ten biggest clones take up about 7.4%. Source: CD8+ T cells from peripheral blood mononuclear cells, taken before pregnancy. These TCRs come from a female donor with multiple sclerosis, enrolled in a pregnancy study.

The V and J genes are TRBV11-2 and TRBJ2-5, with 10 bases that match TRBD2. The junction had 6 bases not matched to a gene; V was cut back by 4 bases and J by 7 bases. The germline CDR1 and CDR2 sequences are SGHAT and FQNNGV. This CDR3 has 14 residues. The CDR3 DNA is TGTGCCAGCAGCTCTCTCACTAGCGGGGTGACCCAGTACTTC. Translation: CASSSLTSGVTQYF.

A single count supports this clone. This sequence joins TRBV10-1 and TRBJ1-1; the match to TRBD1 covers 7 bases. V shed 5 bases, J shed 3 bases, and the junction held 6 bases outside the gene matches. The CDR3 is made up of 14 amino acids. Germline V lookup: CDR1 WNHNN, CDR2 SYGVQD (reference sequence). The CDR3 nucleotides are TGCGCCAGCAGTCCAGACAGGGCGCACACTGAAGCTTTCTTT. Its protein product is CASSPDRAHTEAFF.

The rearrangement uses TRBV9 and TRBJ2-1; TRBD1 aligns across 9 bases. Germline-derived CDR1 and CDR2 are SGDLS and YYNGEE. Trimming at V came to 4 bases and at J to 2 bases, leaving 7 bases not matched to a gene. The CDR3 is 16 amino acids. CDR3 sequence (DNA): TGTGCCAGCAGCTTAACCGGGACAGGGCCCTACAATGAGCAGTTCTTC. Translating gives CASSLTGTGPYNEQFF.

The chain carries TRBV6-5 and TRBJ2-5; maybe TRBD2 (6 bases). Germline assignment: CDR1 MNHEY and CDR2 SVGAGI. With 3 bases removed from V and 5 bases from J, the gap between germline ends came to 10 bases. This CDR3 is 13 amino acids long. The CDR3 here is CASSYAGHETQYF. The CDR3, as DNA: TGTGCCAGCAGTTATGCGGGGCACGAGACCCAGTACTTC.

V usage is TRBV11-2 and J usage is TRBJ2-3; 9 bases are a match to TRBD2. The CDR3 consists of 14 residues. V was clipped by 8 bases and J by 3 bases; unmatched bases: 6. The germline CDR1 and CDR2 sequences are SGHAT and FQNNGV. The CDR3 here is CASGAGGTTDTQYF. The CDR3, as DNA: TGTGCCAGCGGCGCGGGAGGGACGACAGATACGCAGTATTTT.

The gene calls are TRBV27 and TRBJ2-7; D possibly corresponds to TRBD1 (5 bases). The V gene's germline CDR1 is MNHEY and CDR2 SMNVEV (reference sequence). The CDR3 is made up of 13 amino acids. V was pared by 2 bases and J by 2 bases, with 7 bases between. CDR3 region: CASSLGATYEQYF. As DNA, the CDR3 is TGTGCCAGCAGTTTAGGGGCGACCTACGAGCAGTACTTC.

Concerning this clone itself: Other DNA sequences in this sample translate to the same CDR3. The CDR3 is CASSLGQGAYEQYF. CDR3 nucleotide sequence: TGCGCCAGCAGCCTCGGACAGGGGGCCTACGAGCAGTACTTC. This chain joins TRBV5-1 and TRBJ2-7, with TRBD1 matching over 10 bases. CDR3 length: 14 amino acids. J lost 2 bases, V lost 4 bases, and 3 bases had no gene match. Germline V gene lookup returns CDR1 SGHRS and CDR2 YFSETQ.

The rearrangement links TRBV4-1 to TRBJ2-1; 10 bases line up with TRBD1. The CDR3 consists of 15 residues. V lost 1 base and J lost 9; bases outside the gene matches: 6. Germline CDR1 reads MGHRA; CDR2 reads YSYEKL. As DNA, the CDR3 is TGCGCCAGCAGCCAAGGACAGGGGGCTCCAGTTGAGCAGTTCTTC. Its protein product is CASSQGQGAPVEQFF.